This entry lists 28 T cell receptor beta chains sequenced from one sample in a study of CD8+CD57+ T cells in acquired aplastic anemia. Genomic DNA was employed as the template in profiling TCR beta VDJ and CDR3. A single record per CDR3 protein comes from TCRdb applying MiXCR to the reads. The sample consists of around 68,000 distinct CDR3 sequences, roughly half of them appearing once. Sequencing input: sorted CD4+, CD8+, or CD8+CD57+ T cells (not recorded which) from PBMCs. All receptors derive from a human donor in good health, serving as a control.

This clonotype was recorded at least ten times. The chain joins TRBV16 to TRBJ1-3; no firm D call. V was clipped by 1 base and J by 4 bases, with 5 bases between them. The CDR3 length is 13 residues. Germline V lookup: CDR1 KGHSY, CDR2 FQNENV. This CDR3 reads CASSQFAGNTIYF. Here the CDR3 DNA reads TGTGCCAGCAGCCAATTTGCGGGAAACACCATATATTTT.

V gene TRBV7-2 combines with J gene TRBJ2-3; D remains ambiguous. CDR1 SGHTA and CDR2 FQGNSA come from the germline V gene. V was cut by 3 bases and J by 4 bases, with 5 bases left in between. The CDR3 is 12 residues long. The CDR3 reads CASSFRSDTQYF. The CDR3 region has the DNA TGTGCCAGCAGCTTTAGGTCAGATACGCAGTATTTT.

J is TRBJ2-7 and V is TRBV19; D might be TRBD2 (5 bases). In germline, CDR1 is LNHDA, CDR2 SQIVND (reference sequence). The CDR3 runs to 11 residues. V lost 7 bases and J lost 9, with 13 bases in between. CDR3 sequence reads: CASIGYGGQYF. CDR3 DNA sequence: TGTGCCAGTATTGGGTACGGAGGGCAGTACTTC.

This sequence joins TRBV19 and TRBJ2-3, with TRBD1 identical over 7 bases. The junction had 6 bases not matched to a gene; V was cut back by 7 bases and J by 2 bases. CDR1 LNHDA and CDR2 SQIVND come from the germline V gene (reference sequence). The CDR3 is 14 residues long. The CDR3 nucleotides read TGTGCCAGTAAGGGCAGGGGGTTCACAGATACGCAGTATTTT. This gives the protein CASKGRGFTDTQYF.

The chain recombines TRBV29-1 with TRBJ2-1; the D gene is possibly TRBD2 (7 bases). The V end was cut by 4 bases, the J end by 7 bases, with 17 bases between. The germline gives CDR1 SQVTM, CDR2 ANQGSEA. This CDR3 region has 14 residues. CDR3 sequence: CSVVWGGAWNEQFF. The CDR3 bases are TGCAGCGTTGTATGGGGGGGGGCTTGGAATGAGCAGTTCTTC.

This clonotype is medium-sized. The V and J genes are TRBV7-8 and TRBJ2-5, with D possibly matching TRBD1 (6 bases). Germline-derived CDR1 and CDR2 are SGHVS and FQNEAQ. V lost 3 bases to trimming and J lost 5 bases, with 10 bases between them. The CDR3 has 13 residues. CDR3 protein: CASSFYRDETQYF. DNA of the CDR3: TGTGCCAGCAGCTTTTACAGGGACGAGACCCAGTACTTC.

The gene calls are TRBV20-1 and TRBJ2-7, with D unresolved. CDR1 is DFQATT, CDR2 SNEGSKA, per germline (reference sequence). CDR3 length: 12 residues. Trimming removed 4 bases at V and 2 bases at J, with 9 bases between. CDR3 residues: CSATLETYEQYF. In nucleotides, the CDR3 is TGCAGTGCTACCCTAGAAACCTACGAGCAGTACTTC.

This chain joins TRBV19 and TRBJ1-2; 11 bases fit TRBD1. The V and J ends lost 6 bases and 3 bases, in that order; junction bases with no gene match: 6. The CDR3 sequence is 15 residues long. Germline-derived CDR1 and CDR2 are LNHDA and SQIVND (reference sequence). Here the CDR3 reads CASSEGQGAHYGYTF. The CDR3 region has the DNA TGTGCCAGTAGCGAAGGACAGGGGGCCCACTATGGCTACACCTTC.

The chain's CDR3 is CASSESGGWGEAFF. The CDR3 DNA reads as TGCGCCAGCAGTGAGTCTGGGGGGTGGGGAGAAGCTTTCTTT. This rearrangement joins TRBV10-2 to TRBJ1-1, with D possibly matching TRBD1 (5 bases). Looked up from germline, CDR1 is WSHSY and CDR2 is SAAADI. Trimming removed 0 bases at V and 8 bases at J, with 13 bases between. This CDR3 comprises 14 residues.

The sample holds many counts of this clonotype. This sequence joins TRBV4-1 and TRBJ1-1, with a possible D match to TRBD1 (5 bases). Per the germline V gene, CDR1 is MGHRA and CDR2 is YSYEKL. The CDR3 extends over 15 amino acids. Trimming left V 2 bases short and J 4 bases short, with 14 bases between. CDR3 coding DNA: TGCGCCAGCAGCCAAATCCCGGGACTGAGCACTGAAGCTTTCTTT. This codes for CASSQIPGLSTEAFF.

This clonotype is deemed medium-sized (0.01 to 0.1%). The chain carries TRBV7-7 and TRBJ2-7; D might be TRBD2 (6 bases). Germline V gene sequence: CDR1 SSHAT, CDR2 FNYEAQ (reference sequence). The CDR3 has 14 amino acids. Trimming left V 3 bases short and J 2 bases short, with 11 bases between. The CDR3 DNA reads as TGTGCCAGCAGCTTCGTATCTAGCGCCTACGAGCAGTACTTC. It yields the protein CASSFVSSAYEQYF.

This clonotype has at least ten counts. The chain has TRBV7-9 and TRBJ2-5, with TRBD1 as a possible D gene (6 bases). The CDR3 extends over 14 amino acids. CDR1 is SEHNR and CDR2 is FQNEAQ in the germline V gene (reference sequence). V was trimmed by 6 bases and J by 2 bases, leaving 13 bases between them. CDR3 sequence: CASRYLTGQETQYF. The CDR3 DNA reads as TGTGCCAGCAGGTATCTGACAGGACAAGAGACCCAGTACTTC.

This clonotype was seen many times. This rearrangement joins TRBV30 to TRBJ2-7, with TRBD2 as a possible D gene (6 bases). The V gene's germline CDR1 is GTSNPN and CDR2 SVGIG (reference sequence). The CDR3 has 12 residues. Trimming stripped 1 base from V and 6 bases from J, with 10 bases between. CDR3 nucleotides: TGTGCCTGGAGTGATTCGGGAGCCGAGCAGTACTTC. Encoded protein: CAWSDSGAEQYF.

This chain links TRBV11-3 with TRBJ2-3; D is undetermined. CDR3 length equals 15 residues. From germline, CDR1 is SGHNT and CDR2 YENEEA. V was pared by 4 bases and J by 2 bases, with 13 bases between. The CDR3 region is CASSSAVSATDTQYF. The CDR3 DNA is TGTGCCAGCAGCTCAGCCGTGTCAGCCACAGATACGCAGTATTTT.

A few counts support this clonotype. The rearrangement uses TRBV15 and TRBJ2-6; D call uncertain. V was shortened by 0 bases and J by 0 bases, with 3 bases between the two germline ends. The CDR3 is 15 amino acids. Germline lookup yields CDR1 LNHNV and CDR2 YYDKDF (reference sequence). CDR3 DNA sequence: TGTGCCACCAGCAGAGAGAGCTCTGGGGCCAACGTCCTGACTTTC. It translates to CATSRESSGANVLTF.

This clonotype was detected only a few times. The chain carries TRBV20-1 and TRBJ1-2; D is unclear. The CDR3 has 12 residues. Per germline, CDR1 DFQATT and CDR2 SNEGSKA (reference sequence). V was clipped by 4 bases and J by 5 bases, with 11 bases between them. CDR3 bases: TGCAGTGCTAACGGCAGAGTGTATGGCTACACCTTC. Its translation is CSANGRVYGYTF.

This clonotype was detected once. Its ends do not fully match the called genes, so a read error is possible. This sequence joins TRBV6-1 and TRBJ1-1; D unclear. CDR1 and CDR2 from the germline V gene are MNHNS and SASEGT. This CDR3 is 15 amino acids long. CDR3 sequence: CASSEDGVPGTEALF. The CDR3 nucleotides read TGTGCCAGCAGTGAAGACGGGGTTCCGGGCACTGAAGCTCTCTTT.

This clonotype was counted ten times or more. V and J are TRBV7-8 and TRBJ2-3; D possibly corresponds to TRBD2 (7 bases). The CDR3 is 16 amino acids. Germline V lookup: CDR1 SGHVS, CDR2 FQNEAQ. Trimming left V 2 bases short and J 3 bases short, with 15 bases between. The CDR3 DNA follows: TGTGCCAGCAGCTTACCTGGGGGGGCCATAACAGATACGCAGTATTTT. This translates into CASSLPGGAITDTQYF.

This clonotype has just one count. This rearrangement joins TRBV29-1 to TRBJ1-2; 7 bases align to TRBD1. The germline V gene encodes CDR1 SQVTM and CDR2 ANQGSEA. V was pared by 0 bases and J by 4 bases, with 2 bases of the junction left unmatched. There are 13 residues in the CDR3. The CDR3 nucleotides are TGCAGCGTTGAAGAGGCAGGGGGCTATGGCTACACCTTC. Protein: CSVEEAGGYGYTF.

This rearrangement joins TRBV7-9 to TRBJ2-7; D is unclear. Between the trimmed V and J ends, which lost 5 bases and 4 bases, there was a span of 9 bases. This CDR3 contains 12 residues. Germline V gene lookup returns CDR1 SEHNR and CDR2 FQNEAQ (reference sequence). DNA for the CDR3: TGTGCCAGCAGCCTCGGGCAGTACGAGCAGTACTTC. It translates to CASSLGQYEQYF.

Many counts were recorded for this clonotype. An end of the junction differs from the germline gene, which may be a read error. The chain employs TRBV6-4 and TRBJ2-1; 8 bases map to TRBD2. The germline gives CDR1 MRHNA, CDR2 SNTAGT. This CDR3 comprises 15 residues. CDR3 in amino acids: CASSDSGGAYNEQLF. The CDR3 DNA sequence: TGTGCCAGCAGTGACTCCGGGGGGGCCTACAATGAGCAGCTCTTC.

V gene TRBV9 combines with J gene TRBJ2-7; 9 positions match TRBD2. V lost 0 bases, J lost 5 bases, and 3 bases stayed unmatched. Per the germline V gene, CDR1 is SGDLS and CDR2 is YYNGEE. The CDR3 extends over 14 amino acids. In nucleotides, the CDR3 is TGTGCCAGCAGCGTAGATGAGCGGGGGGACGAGCAGTACTTC. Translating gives CASSVDERGDEQYF.

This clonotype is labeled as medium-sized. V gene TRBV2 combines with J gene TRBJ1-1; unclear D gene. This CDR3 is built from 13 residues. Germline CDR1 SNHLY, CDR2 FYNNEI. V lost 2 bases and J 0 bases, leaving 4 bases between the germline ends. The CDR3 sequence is CASSEWMNTEAFF. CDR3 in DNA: TGTGCCAGCAGTGAATGGATGAACACTGAAGCTTTCTTT.

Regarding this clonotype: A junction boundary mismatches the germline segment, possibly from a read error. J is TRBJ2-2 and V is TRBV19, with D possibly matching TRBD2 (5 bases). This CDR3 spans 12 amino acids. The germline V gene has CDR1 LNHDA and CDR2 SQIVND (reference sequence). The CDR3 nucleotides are TGTGCCAGTAGTTTGGTTGCCGGGGAGCTGGTTTTT. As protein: CASSLVAGELVF.

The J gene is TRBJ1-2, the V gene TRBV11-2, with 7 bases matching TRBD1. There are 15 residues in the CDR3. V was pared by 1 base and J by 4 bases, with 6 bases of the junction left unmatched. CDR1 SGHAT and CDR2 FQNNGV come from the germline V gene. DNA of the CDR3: TGTGCCAGCAGCTTAGGACAGGGTTTATCCTATGGCTACACCTTC. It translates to CASSLGQGLSYGYTF.

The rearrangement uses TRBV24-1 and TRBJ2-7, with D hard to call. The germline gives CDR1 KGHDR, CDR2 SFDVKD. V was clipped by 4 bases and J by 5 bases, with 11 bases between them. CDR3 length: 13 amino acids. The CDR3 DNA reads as TGTGCCACCAGTGAGGGCAGTATTGACGAGCAGTACTTC. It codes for CATSEGSIDEQYF.

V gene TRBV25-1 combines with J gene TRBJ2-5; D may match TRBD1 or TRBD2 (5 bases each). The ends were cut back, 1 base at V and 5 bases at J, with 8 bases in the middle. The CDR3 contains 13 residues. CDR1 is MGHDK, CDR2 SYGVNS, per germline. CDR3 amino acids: CASSELGEETQYF. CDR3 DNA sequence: TGTGCCAGCAGTGAATTGGGGGAGGAGACCCAGTACTTC.

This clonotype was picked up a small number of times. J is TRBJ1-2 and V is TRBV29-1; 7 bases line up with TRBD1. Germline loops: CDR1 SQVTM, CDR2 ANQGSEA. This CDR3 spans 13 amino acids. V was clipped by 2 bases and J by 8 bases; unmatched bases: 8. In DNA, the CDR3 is TGCAGCGTTGAACGCGCAGGGGGAGAAGGCTACACCTTC. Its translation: CSVERAGGEGYTF. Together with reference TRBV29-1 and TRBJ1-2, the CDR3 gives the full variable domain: SAVISQKPSRDICQRGTSLTIQCQVDSQVTMMFWYRQQPGQSLTLIATANQGSEATYESGFVIDKFPISRPNLTFSTLTVSNMSPEDSSIYLCSVERAGGEGYTFGSGTRLTVV.